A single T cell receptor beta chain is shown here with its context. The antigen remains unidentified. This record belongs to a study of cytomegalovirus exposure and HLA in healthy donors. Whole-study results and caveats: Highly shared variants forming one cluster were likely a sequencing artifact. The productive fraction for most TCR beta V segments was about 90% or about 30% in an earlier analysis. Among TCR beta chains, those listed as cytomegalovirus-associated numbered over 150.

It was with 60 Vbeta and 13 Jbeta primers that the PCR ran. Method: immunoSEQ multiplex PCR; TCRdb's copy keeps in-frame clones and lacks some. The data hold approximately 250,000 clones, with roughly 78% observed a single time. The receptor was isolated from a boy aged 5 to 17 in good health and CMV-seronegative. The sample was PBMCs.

The chain's CDR3 is CASSLLGTDYGYTF. CDR3 in DNA: TGTGCCAGCAGTTTACTGGGGACTGACTATGGCTACACCTTC. This rearrangement joins TRBV27 to TRBJ1-2, with D possibly matching TRBD1 (5 bases). Germline CDR1 reads MNHEY; CDR2 reads SMNVEV (reference sequence). Trimming removed 2 bases at V and 3 bases at J, with 10 bases between. The length of the CDR3 is 14 residues.